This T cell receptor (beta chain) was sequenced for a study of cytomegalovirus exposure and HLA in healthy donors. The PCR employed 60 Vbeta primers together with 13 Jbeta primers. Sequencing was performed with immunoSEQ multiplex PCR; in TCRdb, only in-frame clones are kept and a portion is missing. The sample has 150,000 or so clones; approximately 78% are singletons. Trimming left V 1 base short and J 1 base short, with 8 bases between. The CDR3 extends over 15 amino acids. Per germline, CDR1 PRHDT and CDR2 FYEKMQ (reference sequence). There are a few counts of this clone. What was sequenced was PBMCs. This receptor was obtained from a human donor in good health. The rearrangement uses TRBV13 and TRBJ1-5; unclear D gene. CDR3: CASSLAARSNQPQHF. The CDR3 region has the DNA TGTGCCAGCAGCTTAGCCGCACGGAGCAATCAGCCCCAGCATTTT.